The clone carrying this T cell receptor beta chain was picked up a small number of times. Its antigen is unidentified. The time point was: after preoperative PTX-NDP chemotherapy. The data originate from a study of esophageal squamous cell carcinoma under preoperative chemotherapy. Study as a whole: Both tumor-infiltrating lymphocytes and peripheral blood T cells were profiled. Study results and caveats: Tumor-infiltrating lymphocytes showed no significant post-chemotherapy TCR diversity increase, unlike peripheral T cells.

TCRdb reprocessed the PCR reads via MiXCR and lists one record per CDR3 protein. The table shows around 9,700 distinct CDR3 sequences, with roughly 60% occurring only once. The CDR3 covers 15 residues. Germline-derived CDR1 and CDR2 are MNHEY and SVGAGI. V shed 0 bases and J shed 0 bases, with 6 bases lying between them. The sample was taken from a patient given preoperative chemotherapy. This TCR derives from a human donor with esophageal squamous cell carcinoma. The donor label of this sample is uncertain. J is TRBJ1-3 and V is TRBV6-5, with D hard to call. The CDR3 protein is CASSYSWVSGNTIYF. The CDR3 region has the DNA TGTGCCAGCAGTTACTCTTGGGTCTCTGGAAACACCATATATTTT.